The 3 T cell receptor beta chains below all came from one sample that was sequenced in a study of low-dose radiotherapy and immunotherapy resistance in tumors (dated by TCRdb to the early 2020s). The sample was run on an Illumina HiSeq 2500. Superscript III and a set of TRAV- and TRBV-specific primers were used to synthesize first-strand cDNA, so that both TCRalpha and TCRbeta chains were covered. TCRs were amplified for 15 to 20 PCR cycles with Phusion, using a constant-region primer paired with the adapter attached to the V primers. The public sequencing data were trimmed at Q25 with fastp and processed into clonotypes with MiXCR by TCRdb, which kept only in-frame beta chains. One record per CDR3 amino acid sequence lists the most common genes and DNA. Within this sample are about 100,000 distinct CDR3 sequences, with 20% to 25% of them counted one time only. About 4% of the sample rests with the top ten.

Interpreted using the paper, the time point label stands for: after trial treatment. Read against the paper, the sample's treatment or condition label means: LDRT plus nivolumab, ipilimumab, low-dose cyclophosphamide and aspirin (RACIN trial). Sequencing used PBMCs, obtained after low-dose radiotherapy plus immunotherapy. These receptors came from a male donor with prostate cancer.

This clonotype was counted ten times or more. V is TRBV10-3 and J is TRBJ1-1; D gene uncertain. The V end lost 3 bases, the J end lost 1 base, and 18 bases lay between the germline ends. The CDR3 consists of 17 residues. Germline V gene lookup returns CDR1 ENHRY and CDR2 SYGVKD. CDR3 residues: CAISDPDFSKGNTEAFF. The DNA of the CDR3 is TGTGCCATCAGTGACCCAGATTTCTCGAAGGGGAACACTGAAGCTTTCTTT.

As to this clonotype: At one of its ends the junction is not consistent with the germline gene, which may arise from a read error. V usage is TRBV2 and J usage is TRBJ2-2; D is tentatively TRBD1 or TRBD2 (5 bases each). The length of the CDR3 is 15 residues. Germline CDR1 reads SNHLY; CDR2 reads FYNNEI. CDR3 residues: CTSRRSGPNTGELFF. CDR3 DNA: TGTACCAGCCGGAGGTCGGGACCAAACACCGGGGAGCTGTTTTTT.

This chain links TRBV5-1 with TRBJ2-7; a weak D match, TRBD1 (6 bases). CDR1 is SGHRS and CDR2 is YFSETQ in the germline V gene. The CDR3 runs to 15 residues. Trimming removed 4 bases at V and 4 bases at J, with 18 bases between. The CDR3 region has the DNA TGCGCCAGCAGCCCCCAATCAGGGACACCATACGAGCAGTACTTC. Amino acid sequence: CASSPQSGTPYEQYF.